Below, 7 T cell receptor beta chains from the same sample are listed, as sequenced in a study of beta chain features in type 1 diabetes. Every isolated RNA sample was fully reverse transcribed, so sequencing captured expressed TCRB transcripts. The assay was immunoSEQ multiplex PCR, and TCRdb's table has in-frame clones only and misses some. The data contain around 240,000 clones, about 10% of them singletons. Input material: naive CD4+ T cells from blood. These receptors all stem from a woman under 30 in good health.

The chain employs TRBV5-6 and TRBJ1-1, with TRBD1 matching 8 bases. The CDR3 runs to 14 residues. Trimming at V came to 2 bases and at J to 10 bases, leaving 10 bases not matched to a gene. Germline V CDR1 and CDR2: SGHDT, YYEEEE. CDR3 sequence: CASSFPGRGRRAFF. CDR3 coding DNA: TGTGCCAGCAGCTTTCCTGGCAGGGGGCGCCGAGCTTTCTTT.

This chain connects TRBV7-9 to TRBJ2-3; TRBD1 might be the D (6 bases). The CDR3 runs 14 residues. V lost 1 base, J lost 6 bases, and 11 bases lay in between. CDR1 and CDR2 from the germline V gene are SEHNR and FQNEAQ (reference sequence). CDR3 DNA: TGTGCCAGCAGCTTAGGGGGGCTGGCGGATACGCAGTATTTT. This encodes CASSLGGLADTQYF.

The chain couples TRBV27 to TRBJ1-5; 8 bases fit TRBD1. CDR1 is MNHEY, CDR2 SMNVEV, per germline (reference sequence). CDR3 size: 15 residues. Germline trimming cut 6 bases from V and 2 bases from J; bases unmatched to any gene: 6. The CDR3 DNA is TGTGCCAGCAGGTCAGGGGGCGCGGGCAATCAGCCCCAGCATTTT. Its translation: CASRSGGAGNQPQHF.

The rearrangement links TRBV30 to TRBJ2-2, with D maybe TRBD1 (6 bases). The CDR3 sequence is 14 residues long. Trimming took off 0 bases at V and 1 base at J, with 6 bases between the two ends. CDR1 and CDR2 from the germline V gene are GTSNPN and SVGIG (reference sequence). CDR3 sequence reads: CAWSVGQNTGELFF. The CDR3, as DNA: TGTGCCTGGAGTGTGGGACAGAACACCGGGGAGCTGTTTTTT.

Details on this clone: Other nucleotide sequences in the sample specify the same CDR3. This sequence joins TRBV30 and TRBJ1-1, with 7 bases that match TRBD1. CDR1 GTSNPN and CDR2 SVGIG come from the germline V gene (reference sequence). This CDR3 comprises 13 residues. Trimming took 1 base from V and 2 from J; bases not matched to a gene: 1. The DNA for the CDR3 is TGTGCCTGGAGTGGACAGGGTAACACTGAAGCTTTCTTT. Protein: CAWSGQGNTEAFF. Full variable domain (rest looked up from reference TRBV30 and TRBJ1-1): SQTIHQWPATLVQPVGSPLSLECTVEGTSNPNLYWYRQAAGRGLQLLFYSVGIGQISSEVPQNLSASRPQDRQFILSSKKLLLSDSGFYLCAWSGQGNTEAFFGQGTRLTVV.

This clone was observed a handful of times. The chain employs TRBV11-2 and TRBJ2-1; TRBD1 agrees at 10 bases. The CDR3 length is 14 residues. Germline values: CDR1 SGHAT, CDR2 FQNNGV. V lost 4 bases and J lost 8; bases outside the gene matches: 5. CDR3 DNA: TGTGCCAGCAGCTATCGGACAGGGGGAGATGAGCAGTTCTTC. Amino acid sequence: CASSYRTGGDEQFF.

This clone was detected only a few times. V gene TRBV25-1 combines with J gene TRBJ2-3; TRBD2 aligns across 9 bases. Losses at the gene ends were 6 bases for V and 7 bases for J; bases not matched to a gene: 8. The CDR3 loop spans 14 amino acids. Germline V gene lookup returns CDR1 MGHDK and CDR2 SYGVNS. CDR3 nucleotide sequence: TGTGCCAGCAGCCTAGCGGGAATGATAAATACGCAGTATTTT. This codes for CASSLAGMINTQYF.